The source of this T cell receptor (beta chain) is a study of vaccination effects on CD4 cells after COVID-19. Study as a whole: Participants were vaccinated with two doses of either the BNT162b2 or mRNA-1273 vaccine.

This clone was seen a handful of times. The antigen is undetermined. The culture ran for roughly 10 days before CD4+ T cells were isolated. Study findings and constraints: There was marked clonal contraction among infection- and vaccine-induced clones late after vaccination. Early post-infection timepoints were missing from the study, which also had few convalescent patients.

Clones were sequenced by immunoSEQ multiplex PCR, and TCRdb holds only the in-frame ones, with some missing. This sample has tens of thousands of clones, with around 69% found just once. Germline CDR1 is LGHNA and CDR2 is YSLEER. V dropped 3 bases and J dropped 8 bases, with 19 bases sitting between them. The CDR3 is made up of 15 amino acids. The specimen comprised CD4+ T cells from PBMCs cultured without peptide, sampled before COVID-19 vaccination. This receptor was taken from a human donor who received a COVID-19 vaccine. The chain couples TRBV4-3 to TRBJ1-1, with D maybe TRBD1 (5 bases). Written as DNA, the CDR3 is TGCGCCAGCAGCCACGAACTATCGACAGCTCGAGAAGCTTTCTTT. Protein product: CASSHELSTAREAFF.